This T cell receptor beta chain came from a study of T cells in Graves' hyperthyroidism and ophthalmopathy. In the study overall: Peripheral blood was taken when the disease was first diagnosed, before any treatment began.

In making diagnoses, clinical symptoms, serum thyroxine and TRAb, thyroid ultrasound and orbital computed tomography were all used. There are many counts of this clonotype. What it binds is unknown. RNA transcripts were the template for amplifying TCR beta CDR3 regions. The TCR CDR3 was amplified in a first-round RT-PCR using the HTBI primer set. Each CDR3 protein gets one entry after TCRdb re-called the multiplex PCR reads with MiXCR. The sample records hundreds of thousands of distinct CDR3 sequences, approximately 14% being singletons. Study conclusions and caveats: Most expanded thyroid clonotypes above 0.001 recurred in blood. A model built on 13 V-J features separated ophthalmopathy from stable hyperthyroidism.

This receptor was identified in a woman between 35 and 50 years old with Graves' ophthalmopathy. The sequenced sample was blood.

The DNA for the CDR3 is TGTGCCAGCGGCGACGGGACCAAGCCCCAGCATTTT. Its translation: CASGDGTKPQHF. V usage is TRBV6-1 and J usage is TRBJ1-5, with D maybe TRBD1 (5 bases). Trimming pared 8 bases from V and 8 bases from J, leaving 13 bases between. Germline CDR1 MNHNS, CDR2 SASEGT. The CDR3 runs to 12 residues.